The 11 T cell receptor beta chains reported below all come from one sample, sequenced in a study of response to subunit inactivated influenza vaccine. Via MiXCR, TCRdb re-called the RT-PCR reads, giving one row per CDR3 protein. The sample has approximately 700,000 distinct CDR3 sequences; about a sixth are singletons. Sequences were derived from PBMCs from blood, sampled 11 to 12 days after vaccination. The receptors originated from a man aged 50 or older who received an inactivated influenza vaccine.

J is TRBJ2-7 and V is TRBV7-9; D gene uncertain. Looked up from germline, CDR1 is SEHNR and CDR2 is FQNEAQ (reference sequence). Trimming shortened V by 9 bases and J by 9 bases, and 21 bases separated the two germline ends. The CDR3 is 13 amino acids. The CDR3 protein is CARGPGLGFPQYF. CDR3 nucleotides: TGTGCCAGGGGCCCCGGGCTCGGCTTCCCGCAGTACTTC.

The chain uses TRBV3-1 and TRBJ2-7; TRBD2 might be the D (6 bases). Per germline, CDR1 LGHDT and CDR2 YNNKEL (reference sequence). Trimming left V 2 bases short and J 2 bases short, with 10 bases between. The CDR3 length is 14 residues. The CDR3 spells CASSQPGLAYEQYF. CDR3 bases: TGTGCCAGCAGCCAACCGGGACTGGCCTACGAGCAGTACTTC.

This clonotype has a handful of counts. The V call is TRBV7-2, the J call TRBJ2-1; 7 bases map to TRBD2. From germline, CDR1 is SGHTA and CDR2 FQGNSA. This CDR3 contains 14 residues. Trimming took 4 bases from V and 8 from J; bases not matched to a gene: 8. This CDR3 reads CASSWGGWGDEQFF. CDR3 coding DNA: TGTGCCAGCAGCTGGGGGGGTTGGGGCGATGAGCAGTTCTTC. The full variable domain, its missing parts supplied by reference TRBV7-2 and TRBJ2-1, is GAGVSQSPSNKVTEKGKDVELRCDPISGHTALYWYRQSLGQGLEFLIYFQGNSAPDKSGLPSDRFSAERTGGSVSTLTIQRTQQEDSAVYLCASSWGGWGDEQFFGPGTRLTVL.

The chain has TRBV4-1 and TRBJ2-7, with D possibly called TRBD1 or TRBD2 (5 bases each). The CDR3 has 14 residues. Germline lookup yields CDR1 MGHRA and CDR2 YSYEKL. The V end lost 0 bases, the J end lost 7 bases, and 13 bases lay between the germline ends. The chain's CDR3 is CASSQERQGPEQYF. CDR3 in DNA: TGCGCCAGCAGCCAAGAGAGGCAGGGACCGGAGCAGTACTTC.

In this sample, this clonotype turned up a few times. The chain couples TRBV29-1 to TRBJ1-2; possible D gene TRBD1, 6 bases. The CDR3 loop spans 17 amino acids. V was cut by 8 bases and J by 2 bases, with 27 bases left in between. Germline loops: CDR1 SQVTM, CDR2 ANQGSEA. The CDR3 spells CSTKGTIREIWNYGYTF. CDR3 bases: TGCAGCACCAAAGGGACAATTCGGGAGATATGGAACTATGGCTACACCTTC.

The J gene is TRBJ1-1, the V gene TRBV10-3; D might be TRBD1 (5 bases). The V end was cut by 0 bases, the J end by 1 base, with 6 bases between. CDR1 and CDR2 (germline): ENHRY, SYGVKD. This CDR3 has 14 amino acids. The CDR3 is CAISESGTNTEAFF. CDR3 bases: TGTGCCATCAGTGAGTCCGGGACGAACACTGAAGCTTTCTTT.

The rearrangement links TRBV5-1 to TRBJ2-5, with D possibly TRBD1 on 6 matching bases. The ends were cut back, 3 bases at V and 5 bases at J, with 11 bases in the middle. CDR3 length equals 13 residues. CDR1 is SGHRS and CDR2 is YFSETQ in the germline V gene. CDR3 protein: CASSSPRGETQYF. CDR3 coding DNA: TGCGCCAGCAGCTCCCCGAGGGGGGAGACCCAGTACTTC.

The V gene is TRBV10-3, the J gene TRBJ2-2, with 8 bases fitting TRBD1. CDR3 length equals 13 residues. Per the germline V gene, CDR1 is ENHRY and CDR2 is SYGVKD. With V trimmed by 8 bases and J by 5 bases, 4 bases remained unmatched. CDR3 protein: CAIGTGQTGELFF. The CDR3 coding sequence is TGTGCCATCGGGACAGGTCAGACCGGGGAGCTGTTTTTT.

The gene calls are TRBV7-8 and TRBJ2-3; tentatively, D is TRBD1 (6 bases). V dropped 5 bases and J dropped 3 bases, with 15 bases sitting between them. The CDR3 is 15 residues long. Looked up from germline, CDR1 is SGHVS and CDR2 is FQNEAQ. Here the CDR3 reads CASSRRPGETDTQYF. CDR3 in DNA: TGTGCCAGCAGCCGGAGGCCAGGGGAGACAGATACGCAGTATTTT.

In DNA, the CDR3 is TGTGCCAGCAGTTTGCCAGGGATACGGTATACTGAAGCTTTCTTT. Amino acid sequence: CASSLPGIRYTEAFF. This sequence joins TRBV12-3 or TRBV12-4 and TRBJ1-1; tentatively, D is TRBD1 (5 bases). CDR3 length: 15 residues. The ends were cut back, 3 bases at V and 5 bases at J, with 16 bases in the middle.

V and J are TRBV10-3 and TRBJ2-5; 10 bases agree with TRBD1. The J segment lost 5 bases and the V segment lost 9 bases, leaving 6 bases of the junction unmatched. Germline assignment: CDR1 ENHRY and CDR2 SYGVKD. The CDR3 runs 13 residues. Here the CDR3 reads CAIRTGGMETQYF. Written as DNA, the CDR3 is TGTGCCATAAGGACAGGGGGAATGGAGACCCAGTACTTC.